This T cell receptor (beta chain) was identified in a study of OX40 agonist ivuxolimab in advanced cancers. It was autoimmune disease history or systemic immunosuppression that excluded patients. Method: immunoSEQ multiplex PCR; TCRdb's copy keeps in-frame clones and lacks some. The sample contains about 82,000 clones, around 84% of which appear only once. The clonotype comes from an adult with an advanced solid tumor such as melanoma, head and neck, liver or kidney cancer. Source: CD4+ or CD8+ T cells sorted from blood, taken in a trial of the OX40 agonist ivuxolimab.

The CDR3 DNA reads as TGCGCCAGCAGCTTGTTCCGGACTAGCGGGAGGACAGCAGATACGCAGTATTTT. This codes for CASSLFRTSGRTADTQYF. This chain connects TRBV5-1 to TRBJ2-3; 14 positions agree with TRBD2. This CDR3 spans 18 amino acids. The germline gives CDR1 SGHRS, CDR2 YFSETQ. V lost 1 base, J lost 4 bases, and 8 bases stayed unmatched. Using reference TRBV5-1 and TRBJ2-3 for the parts outside the CDR3, the full variable domain is KAGVTQTPRYLIKTRGQQVTLSCSPISGHRSVSWYQQTPGQGLQFLFEYFSETQRNKGNFPGRFSGRQFSNSRSEMNVSTLELGDSALYLCASSLFRTSGRTADTQYFGPGTRLTVL.